Listed below are T cell receptor beta chains from one sample, sequenced in a study of cytomegalovirus exposure and HLA in healthy donors. TCRdb's table, derived via immunoSEQ multiplex PCR, lists solely in-frame clones and lacks some. The sample lists roughly 45,000 clones, approximately 80% occurring once. The material sequenced was PBMCs. These receptors were taken from a man aged 25 to 40 in good health and CMV-seronegative. The CDR3 runs from the conserved cysteine through the conserved F or W. The D gene is left open where the match is weak.

CDR3nt,CDR3aa,j_gene,v_gene,d_gene
TGTGCCAGCAGCCATTCGGACTCCTGGAACACTGAAGCTTTCTTT,CASSHSDSWNTEAFF,TRBJ1-1,TRBV14,-
TGTGCCAGCAGCAACAGGGTTTCTAATGAAAAACTGTTTTTT,CASSNRVSNEKLFF,TRBJ1-4,TRBV7-2,-
TGTGCCAGCAGCCTCACCTCAGGGGATCAGCCCCAGCATTTT,CASSLTSGDQPQHF,TRBJ1-5,TRBV4-2,-
TGTGCCAGCAGCTTCGACAGGGAAGGAAGAAATGGCTACACCTTC,CASSFDREGRNGYTF,TRBJ1-2,TRBV7-2,TRBD1
TGTGCCAGCACCCCGACAGGGTTTATGGGCGAGCAGTACTTC,CASTPTGFMGEQYF,TRBJ2-7,TRBV25-1,TRBD1
TGTTCCAGCAGCTTACAGAACACTGAAGCTTTCTTT,CSSSLQNTEAFF,TRBJ1-1,TRBV7-9,-
TGTGCCAGCAGTTCTTATAGCCCCGGGACAGACTATAGCAATCAGCCCCAGCATTTT,CASSSYSPGTDYSNQPQHF,TRBJ1-5,TRBV28,TRBD1
TGTGCCAGTAGTACCATACAGGGGATCTATGGCTACACCTTC,CASSTIQGIYGYTF,TRBJ1-2,TRBV19,TRBD1
TGTGCCAGCAGCTGGGACAGGGGGGCAGGCTACAATGAGCAGTTCTTC,CASSWDRGAGYNEQFF,TRBJ2-1,TRBV5-4,TRBD1
TGTGCCAGCAGTTTATTAACAGGGGGAGGCTACACCTTC,CASSLLTGGGYTF,TRBJ1-2,TRBV28,TRBD1
TGTGCCAGCAGCCCCACTAGCGGTTCCTACAATGAGCAGTTCTTC,CASSPTSGSYNEQFF,TRBJ2-1,TRBV7-9,TRBD2
TGTGCCAGCAGCTCAGTGGCAGGGCGGTCAGAGACCCAGTACTTC,CASSSVAGRSETQYF,TRBJ2-5,TRBV7-2,-
TGTGCCAGCAGCGGGGATCGGACAGGGTATGGCTATGGCTACACCTTC,CASSGDRTGYGYGYTF,TRBJ1-2,TRBV9,TRBD1
TGCAGCGTTGAACTAGGACAGGGCTACTATGGCTACACCTTC,CSVELGQGYYGYTF,TRBJ1-2,TRBV29-1,TRBD1
TGTGCCACCAGCAGAGCGACAGGGGGAAGCTATGGCTACACCTTC,CATSRATGGSYGYTF,TRBJ1-2,TRBV15,TRBD1
TGCAGCGTGGAGCTAGGGACAGGAAAGAGGACCCAGTACTTC,CSVELGTGKRTQYF,TRBJ2-5,TRBV29-1,TRBD1
TGCGCCAGCAGCCAAGATGGGACAGGGATGGACTACGAGCAGTACTTC,CASSQDGTGMDYEQYF,TRBJ2-7,TRBV4-3,TRBD1
TGTGCCAGCAGCAATCGAGACAGGGGCCATCAGCCCCAGCATTTT,CASSNRDRGHQPQHF,TRBJ1-5,TRBV5-6,TRBD1
TGTGCCAGCAGCCCGCCTCGACGGGGCACTGAAGCTTTCTTT,CASSPPRRGTEAFF,TRBJ1-1,TRBV7-9,-
TGCGCCAGCAGCCAGGAAGCGGGAGGGCAATACGAGCAGTACTTC,CASSQEAGGQYEQYF,TRBJ2-7,TRBV4-3,TRBD2